The entry that follows covers one TCR beta chain sequence. The antigen remains unidentified. This specimen belongs to a study of CD4+ T cells in melanoma. Findings of the study overall: A reported correlation linked neoantigen-specific CD4+ T cells to CD8+, macrophage and B cell function. In melanoma, neoantigen-specific CD4+ T cells reportedly differed in differentiation state.

Germline V lookup: CDR1 SGHVS, CDR2 FQNEAQ. CDR3 length: 13 residues. V shed 5 bases and J shed 3 bases, with 8 bases lying between them. Assay used: immunoSEQ multiplex PCR; TCRdb lists only in-frame clones, some missing. The sample contains over 10,000 clones, 60% to 85% of which appear only once. This chain links TRBV7-8 with TRBJ2-1; D is undetermined. The receptor's source is a human donor with melanoma. Sequencing was carried out using cells from a culture (not recorded whether cultured in vitro). CDR3 DNA sequence: TGTGCCAGCAGCGCCCAGATCTACAATGAGCAGTTCTTC. Its protein product is CASSAQIYNEQFF. The variable domain in full, completed from reference TRBV7-8 and TRBJ2-1, reads GAGVSQSPRYKVAKRGQDVALRCDPISGHVSLFWYQQALGQGPEFLTYFQNEAQLDKSGLPSDRFFAERPEGSVSTLKIQRTQQEDSAVYLCASSAQIYNEQFFGPGTRLTVL.